This T cell receptor beta chain appears in the sequencing data of a study of shared clonotypes between healthy human individuals. Whole-study results and caveats: Since donors were few, the genetic and exposure-history diversity represented was limited.

Each sorted subset replicate got 200 ng genomic DNA, roughly 30,000 genomes. TCRdb's table, derived via immunoSEQ multiplex PCR, lists solely in-frame clones and lacks some. The sample has about 2.4 million clones, over 85% seen once. For this clone: Its matching antigen is unknown.

The split of CD4+ cells yielded CD45RA+ naive and CD45RA-negative memory subsets. The CDR3 consists of 17 residues. Germline trimming cut 0 bases from V and 4 bases from J; bases unmatched to any gene: 9. CDR1 is SGHRS, CDR2 YFSETQ, per germline. This rearrangement joins TRBV5-1 to TRBJ2-1; 8 bases are a match to TRBD2. Sequenced material: naive CD4+ T cells sorted from blood. Subset reported: CD45RA+ positively selected. The TCR was taken from a man between 18 and 29 years old in good health. CDR3 DNA: TGCGCCAGCAGCTTGGCGGGGGGAGCGGGAGCTTACAATGAGCAGTTCTTC. This gives the protein CASSLAGGAGAYNEQFF. Together with reference TRBV5-1 and TRBJ2-1, the CDR3 gives the full variable domain: KAGVTQTPRYLIKTRGQQVTLSCSPISGHRSVSWYQQTPGQGLQFLFEYFSETQRNKGNFPGRFSGRQFSNSRSEMNVSTLELGDSALYLCASSLAGGAGAYNEQFFGPGTRLTVL.